This entry is about one TCR beta chain. Its specificity is unknown. CDR3 size: 14 residues. Germline V gene data show CDR1 as WNHNN and CDR2 as SYGVQD (reference sequence). Trimming removed 3 bases from V and 4 bases from J, with 12 bases in between. Here immunoSEQ multiplex PCR was the method, and the copy in TCRdb shows in-frame clones only, minus some. The repertoire holds about 120,000 clones, with roughly 83% as singletons. This specimen comes from a study of cytomegalovirus exposure and HLA in healthy donors. Study overall: The roughly 110 validation repertoires matched the approximately 670 first-cohort repertoires in platform, a later analysis reported.

General study points: Reported performance of the classifier showed diagnosis of cytomegalovirus status with high specificity and sensitivity.

The sequenced sample consisted of PBMCs. This receptor was taken from a man aged 18 to 35 in good health and CMV-seronegative. V is TRBV10-1 and J is TRBJ1-2; TRBD1 might be the D (5 bases). The CDR3 DNA follows: TGCGCCAGCAGTGAAGGCAGGGTGGCCTATGGCTACACCTTC. It is translated as CASSEGRVAYGYTF.